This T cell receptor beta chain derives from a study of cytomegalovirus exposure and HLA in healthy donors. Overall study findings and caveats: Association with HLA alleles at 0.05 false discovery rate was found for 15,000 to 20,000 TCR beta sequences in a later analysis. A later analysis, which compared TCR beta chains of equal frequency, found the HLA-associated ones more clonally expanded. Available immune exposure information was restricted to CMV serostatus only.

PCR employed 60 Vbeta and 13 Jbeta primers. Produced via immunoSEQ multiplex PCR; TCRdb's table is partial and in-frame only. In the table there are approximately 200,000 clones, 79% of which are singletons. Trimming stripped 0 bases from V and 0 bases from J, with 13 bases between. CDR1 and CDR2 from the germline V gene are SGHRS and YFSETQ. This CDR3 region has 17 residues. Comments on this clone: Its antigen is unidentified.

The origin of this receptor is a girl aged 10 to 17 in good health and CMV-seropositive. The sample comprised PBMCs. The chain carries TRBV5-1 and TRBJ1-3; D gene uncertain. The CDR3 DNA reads TGCGCCAGCAGCTTGGGCAGGAACTCCGACTCTGGAAACACCATATATTTT. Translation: CASSLGRNSDSGNTIYF. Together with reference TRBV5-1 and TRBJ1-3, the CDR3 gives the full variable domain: KAGVTQTPRYLIKTRGQQVTLSCSPISGHRSVSWYQQTPGQGLQFLFEYFSETQRNKGNFPGRFSGRQFSNSRSEMNVSTLELGDSALYLCASSLGRNSDSGNTIYFGEGSWLTVV.